This T cell receptor (beta chain) came from a study of molecular identifiers for immune sequencing clone quantification. The germline gives CDR1 LGHNA, CDR2 YSLEER. The CDR3 runs 17 residues. As concerns this clonotype: A junction end diverges from the germline sequence, so it may reflect a read error.

Each CDR3 protein is one row after TCRdb ran MiXCR on the PCR reads. This table has tens of thousands of distinct CDR3 sequences, roughly 18% appearing once. The sequenced sample consisted of naive CD8+ T cells from blood, with Jurkat cell RNA spiked in. As for subset: FACS-sorted CD8+CD4-CCR7+CD45RA+ naive T cells. The source of this sequence is a human donor in good health. Some libraries in this study had Jurkat cell RNA spiked in. The rearrangement uses TRBV4-3 and TRBJ2-2, with 8 bases aligning to TRBD1. The CDR3 DNA is TGCGTCAGCAGCCAAGGCCAGGACAGGGCGGACACCGGGGAGCTGTTTTTT. Encoded protein: CVSSQGQDRADTGELFF.